The entry below describes one T cell receptor beta chain. It lacks a known antigen. Qualities for individual bases were not recorded, and no much larger clone is one base off. Each donor gave one peripheral blood draw, approximately 110 mL on average, collected into heparinised tubes. A BD FACSAria II was used to sort naive, central memory, regulatory and stem cell-like memory CD4+ T cells with a panel that included CD45RO, CCR7, CD25, CD127, CD95 and CD27. All sorted populations exceeded 95% purity. PBMCs were isolated right away by Lymphoprep density gradient centrifugation and were stained directly, without culture. So that batch effects would be minimized, each experiment stained and sorted samples in pairs, pairing one healthy donor with one patient. The entire isolated RNA was reverse transcribed using the High Capacity cDNA Reverse Transcription Kit, and thus expressed TCRB transcripts were sequenced. Naive, central memory and regulatory T cell samples underwent deep immunoSEQ sequencing, averaging around 4 million total reads per sample. Sorted cells were lysed in RLT buffer, and RNA was extracted using DNase-treated RNeasy Micro or Mini kits according to cell number. Each cell subset was processed separately to prevent cross-contamination, with patient and healthy donor samples processed together. Using the immunoSEQ multiplex PCR, TCRB sequences were amplified from cDNA into 87-bp fragments spanning the CDR3 region. Sequencing of the amplicons was performed on the Illumina HiSeq platform. The authors' pipeline ran thus. Synthetic template baselines were used to correct PCR bias computationally, reads within Hamming distance 2 were collapsed together, and singletons that could not be merged were discarded. Reads were aligned to IMGT to assign V, D and J genes, CDR3 length, and insertions or deletions at six rearrangement sites. Within each subset, clonotype counts were normalized to the number of sorted cells before true diversity and Gini coefficients were calculated with the tcR R package. Repertoire sharing was quantified using the overlap coefficient calculated on TCRB nucleotide sequences. Out-of-frame TCRB sequences from naive cells were analyzed to stand in for the pre-selection repertoire. In its TCRdb copy, this immuneACCESS table keeps in-frame sequences only and misses some clones. Where compared with another copy, unresolved V genes explain less than half of these, and the others have no known cause. D and trimming were read from the DNA, whereas the V and J calls and clone size are those reported in that table. This sample has hundreds of thousands of clones in its table, and about 32% of those were observed once. The ten largest clones capture about 0.065% of the sample.

The data were taken from a study of beta chain features in type 1 diabetes (dated by TCRdb to 2017 to 2018). Regarding the research as a whole: Mean age, gender distribution, total cell number and subset yield were not different between patients and healthy donors. A total of 107,917,701 sorted cells were examined across all samples, and the number of cells per subset was strongly correlated with RNA yield. The study compared the TCRB repertoires of sorted circulating CD4+ T cell subsets in recently diagnosed type 1 diabetes patients with those in matched healthy donors. Regulatory and stem cell-like memory subsets were isolated from only 8 patients and about eight healthy donors, whereas naive and central memory subsets came from all 30 or so donors. Points the paper makes about the study in general: Type 1 diabetes patients showed a moderate but significant shortening of TCRB CDR3 length in all four CD4+ subsets. The naive, central memory and regulatory TCRB repertoires appeared to resemble one another more closely among patients than among healthy donors. Because cDNA was sequenced instead of genomic DNA, activated cells with high expression could be over-represented, although the groups did not differ in activation or CD3 levels. Because the HLA sub-analyses included only small numbers of individuals, any influence of HLA type on TCRB rearrangement was left unresolved. Patients with type 1 diabetes made fewer insertions and deleted more nucleotides at VDJ recombination sites, implying thymic rearrangement abnormalities. Shorter templates might be favored by PCR, yet because patient and control samples were amplified and corrected together, any such skew would affect both groups equally.

This clonotype originated in a man younger than 35 in good health. Material for sequencing was naive CD4+ T cells from blood. What this sample's cell subset or site label stands for: true naive CD4+ T cells.

In nucleotides, the sequence is TGTGCCAGCAGGAGACAGGGAGAGGCTACTGAAAAACTGTTTTTT. Translation gives CASRRQGEATEKLFF. The chain was built from TRBV27 and TRBJ1-4; 7 bases in the junction line up with TRBD1. There are 15 amino acids in the CDR3, from cysteine to phenylalanine inclusive. The DNA shown is the 45-base CDR3, in frame from base 1. Sequences MNHEY (CDR1) and SMNVEV (CDR2) are obtained from the germline V gene (reference sequence). From V the trimming removes 6 bases and from J it removes 7 bases, while the gene matches leave 11 bases of the junction unaccounted for.